The 24 T cell receptor beta chains reported below all come from one sample, sequenced in a study of blood T cells in healthy people across ages. Primers used in a second PCR of about 6 to 11 cycles were a sample-barcoded 5' primer and a J-beta primer mix. A single record per CDR3 protein comes from TCRdb applying MiXCR to the 5' RACE reads. Of about 1.4 million distinct CDR3 sequences listed, approximately 59% are singletons. Material: blood. All receptors derive from a young man in good health.

The rearrangement uses TRBV20-1 and TRBJ2-1; 7 positions agree with TRBD2. The CDR3 runs 14 residues. Germline values: CDR1 DFQATT, CDR2 SNEGSKA (reference sequence). Trimming cost V 2 bases and J 9 bases; bases outside gene matches: 10. DNA of the CDR3: TGCAGTGCTAGACGTCCCCCGGGACTAAGTGAGCAGTTCTTC. It encodes CSARRPPGLSEQFF.

This rearrangement joins TRBV3-1 to TRBJ1-5; a possible D gene is TRBD1 (5 bases). This CDR3 has 15 amino acids. CDR1 is LGHDT and CDR2 is YNNKEL in the germline V gene (reference sequence). Trimming shortened V by 1 base and J by 6 bases, and 13 bases separated the two germline ends. CDR3 residues: CASSQATAVVQPQHF. In DNA, the CDR3 is TGTGCCAGCAGCCAAGCGACAGCGGTCGTTCAGCCCCAGCATTTT. Filled out from reference TRBV3-1 and TRBJ1-5, the complete variable domain reads DTAVSQTPKYLVTQMGNDKSIKCEQNLGHDTMYWYKQDSKKFLKIMFSYNNKELIINETVPNRFSPKSPDKAHLNLHINSLELGDSAVYFCASSQATAVVQPQHFGDGTRLSIL.

A note on this clonotype: The junction shows a germline mismatch at one end, possibly a read error. The chain carries TRBV24-1 and TRBJ2-5, with D maybe TRBD1 (6 bases). The better agreement between TRBJ2-7 and the DNA end casts doubt on the J call. The CDR3 sequence is 11 residues long. Germline CDR1 reads KGHDR; CDR2 reads SFDVKD. CDR3 in amino acids: CATDSSCEQYF. CDR3 bases: TGTGCCACGGACAGCTCCTGCGAGCAGTACTTC.

This clonotype was counted between two and nine times. This chain joins TRBV15 and TRBJ2-5; 7 bases are shared with TRBD2. CDR1 is LNHNV and CDR2 is YYDKDF in the germline V gene (reference sequence). The CDR3 covers 19 residues. Trimming cost V 2 bases and J 11 bases; bases outside gene matches: 26. CDR3: CATSRQSGDLSGMAEEQYF. In nucleotides, the CDR3 is TGTGCCACCAGCAGACAATCGGGGGATTTGAGCGGGATGGCGGAGGAGCAGTACTTC.

This clonotype was detected only a few times. This chain uses TRBV27 with TRBJ1-2, with D possibly matching TRBD1 (5 bases). From germline, CDR1 is MNHEY and CDR2 SMNVEV (reference sequence). The V end lost 1 base, the J end lost 7 bases, and 10 bases lay between the germline ends. The CDR3 sequence is 13 residues long. CDR3 loop: CASSLFSGTGYTF. As DNA, the CDR3 is TGTGCCAGCAGTTTATTCTCGGGGACTGGCTACACCTTC.

The chain carries TRBV11-2 and TRBJ2-1, with TRBD2 matching 8 bases. CDR3 size: 17 residues. V was clipped by 0 bases and J by 1 base; unmatched bases: 5. Germline CDR1 reads SGHAT; CDR2 reads FQNNGV. CDR3 residues: CASSLDSGGRSYNEQFF. CDR3 DNA sequence: TGTGCCAGCAGCTTAGATTCGGGAGGGAGGTCCTACAATGAGCAGTTCTTC.

The chain combines TRBV6-1 with TRBJ2-7, with TRBD1 identical over 9 bases. Trimming cost V 4 bases and J 4 bases; bases outside gene matches: 11. Germline values: CDR1 MNHNS, CDR2 SASEGT. This CDR3 spans 16 amino acids. CDR3: CASSATGDRAVYEQYF. The CDR3 nucleotides read TGTGCCAGCAGTGCCACAGGGGACAGGGCGGTATACGAGCAGTACTTC.

V and J are TRBV4-2 and TRBJ1-6; no reliable D call. V was shortened by 0 bases and J by 4 bases, with 10 bases between the two germline ends. Germline V gives CDR1 LGHNA, CDR2 YNFKEQ. The length of the CDR3 is 16 residues. The CDR3 nucleotides are TGTGCCAGCAGCCAAGATGCCGGACCGTATAATTCACCCCTCCACTTT. It encodes CASSQDAGPYNSPLHF.

This clonotype was seen a few times. The chain carries TRBV12-3 or TRBV12-4 and TRBJ2-3; 12 bases agree with TRBD2. The junction had 1 base not matched to a gene; V was cut back by 6 bases and J by 6 bases. This CDR3 is built from 13 residues. CDR3 amino acids: CASSGTSGDTQYF. The CDR3 nucleotides are TGTGCCAGCAGCGGGACTAGCGGGGATACGCAGTATTTT.

This clonotype has a handful of counts. V and J are TRBV20-1 and TRBJ2-5; 10 bases fit TRBD2. Per germline, CDR1 DFQATT and CDR2 SNEGSKA (reference sequence). V trimming: 5 bases; J trimming: 1 base; junction bases outside the gene matches: 13. The CDR3 extends over 17 amino acids. The CDR3 loop reads CSAPGLGLAGAQETQYF. The CDR3 DNA follows: TGCAGTGCTCCAGGGTTGGGTCTAGCGGGGGCCCAAGAGACCCAGTACTTC.

The chain carries TRBV29-1 and TRBJ1-2; D gene ambiguous. The length of the CDR3 is 12 residues. Between the trimmed V and J ends, which lost 4 bases and 6 bases, there was a span of 12 bases. Germline V gives CDR1 SQVTM, CDR2 ANQGSEA. The CDR3 DNA follows: TGCAGCGTTGTTGTGGGGATCGATGGCTACACCTTC. The encoded protein is CSVVVGIDGYTF.

A remark on this clonotype: This may stem from a read error, because a much larger clone lies one nucleotide away. V usage is TRBV7-9 and J usage is TRBJ2-4, with a possible D match to TRBD1 (5 bases). The end of the DNA is better explained by TRBJ2-7, so the J call may be wrong. Germline CDR1 is SEHNR and CDR2 is FQNEAQ (reference sequence). This CDR3 region has 15 residues. The DNA for the CDR3 is TGTGCCAGCAGCTTAGGGGGAACTCAGGGTTACGAGCAGTACTTC. Translation: CASSLGGTQGYEQYF.

CDR3: CASSFAGVQNIQYF. The CDR3 nucleotides are TGTGCCAGCAGCTTTGCGGGGGTGCAAAACATTCAGTACTTC. This rearrangement joins TRBV7-2 to TRBJ2-4; 7 bases line up with TRBD2. This CDR3 is built from 14 residues. Germline loops: CDR1 SGHTA, CDR2 FQGNSA. V lost 3 bases and J lost 5; bases outside the gene matches: 4.

This clonotype was observed a few times. This chain joins TRBV7-9 and TRBJ2-1; weak D call: TRBD2 (5 bases). V dropped 4 bases and J dropped 7 bases, with 17 bases sitting between them. There are 15 residues in the CDR3. Germline V gene sequence: CDR1 SEHNR, CDR2 FQNEAQ (reference sequence). In DNA, the CDR3 is TGTGCCAGCAGCTCAGCTAGCAATATTATTAATGAGCAGTTCTTC. This sequence encodes CASSSASNIINEQFF.

This clonotype was counted a few times. The chain joins TRBV28 to TRBJ2-7; weak D call: TRBD2 (5 bases). Germline CDR1 and CDR2: MDHEN and SYDVKM. The CDR3 is 14 amino acids. Deletions cut 6 bases from V and 0 bases from J, with 12 bases between. The chain's CDR3 is CASSRGLSSYEQYF. CDR3 sequence (DNA): TGTGCCAGCAGCAGAGGACTGAGCTCCTACGAGCAGTACTTC.

This clonotype was seen only a few times. The chain couples TRBV5-5 to TRBJ1-1, with 7 positions matching TRBD1. Unmatched junction bases numbered 4, after V lost 4 bases and J lost 1 base. Per germline, CDR1 SGHKS and CDR2 YYEKEE (reference sequence). The CDR3 is 14 residues long. CDR3 in DNA: TGTGCCAGCAGCCGCGACAGGGCGAACACTGAAGCTTTCTTT. Protein product: CASSRDRANTEAFF.

The chain recombines TRBV6-5 with TRBJ2-7; maybe TRBD2 (6 bases). The CDR3 consists of 16 residues. In germline, CDR1 is MNHEY, CDR2 SVGAGI. Trimming removed 6 bases from V and 0 bases from J, with 18 bases in between. The chain's CDR3 is CASSRNPGLTSYEQYF. The CDR3 region has the DNA TGTGCCAGCAGCCGAAATCCGGGACTCACCTCCTACGAGCAGTACTTC.

This clonotype was found a few times. V gene TRBV4-3 combines with J gene TRBJ2-7; D gene uncertain. This CDR3 comprises 15 residues. The V end was cut by 4 bases, the J end by 2 bases, with 15 bases between. The germline V gene has CDR1 LGHNA and CDR2 YSLEER. CDR3 nucleotide sequence: TGCGCCAGCAGCCCGGACCCTATGGGGACCTACGAGCAGTACTTC. Translating it yields CASSPDPMGTYEQYF.

V and J are TRBV6-5 and TRBJ1-1; 9 nucleotides match TRBD1. V dropped 2 bases and J dropped 6; count of bases not matched to a gene: 10. Germline assignment: CDR1 MNHEY and CDR2 SVGAGI. The CDR3 length is 16 residues. CDR3 in amino acids: CASSYARQGGRPEAFF. The CDR3 DNA follows: TGTGCCAGCAGTTACGCAAGACAGGGGGGTAGGCCTGAAGCTTTCTTT.

The rearrangement uses TRBV4-2 and TRBJ2-3; TRBD2 aligns across 12 bases. Germline values: CDR1 LGHNA, CDR2 YNFKEQ. V dropped 3 bases and J dropped 1; count of bases not matched to a gene: 2. The CDR3 has 16 residues. The CDR3 reads CASSHSSGRGTDTQYF. The CDR3 region has the DNA TGTGCCAGCAGCCACTCTAGCGGGAGGGGCACAGATACGCAGTATTTT.

In DNA, the CDR3 is TGTGCCAGTAAATATACTAGCGGGCCGTTTCCCGAGCAGTACTTC. This translates into CASKYTSGPFPEQYF. The gene calls are TRBV27 and TRBJ2-7; 9 bases align to TRBD2. Unmatched junction bases numbered 15, after V lost 9 bases and J lost 6 bases. This CDR3 region has 15 residues. Germline loops: CDR1 MNHEY, CDR2 SMNVEV (reference sequence).

The V call is TRBV7-2, the J call TRBJ2-7, with D uncertain. The CDR3 consists of 11 residues. Germline V lookup: CDR1 SGHTA, CDR2 FQGNSA. The ends were cut back, 11 bases at V and 3 bases at J, with 11 bases in the middle. CDR3 sequence: CAAAADYEQYF. CDR3 nucleotide sequence: TGTGCCGCCGCTGCGGACTACGAGCAGTACTTC.

The J gene is TRBJ2-6, the V gene TRBV20-1; a weak D match, TRBD1 (5 bases). V was clipped by 5 bases and J by 2 bases, with 10 bases between them. The CDR3 loop spans 14 amino acids. Germline loops: CDR1 DFQATT, CDR2 SNEGSKA (reference sequence). The CDR3 nucleotides are TGCAGTGCTCAGGGATCAGCTGGGGCCAACGTCCTGACTTTC. Translation gives CSAQGSAGANVLTF.

Only one count was recorded for this clonotype. J is TRBJ1-2 and V is TRBV20-1; a possible D gene is TRBD1 (5 bases). The CDR3 has 13 amino acids. CDR1 is DFQATT, CDR2 SNEGSKA, per germline (reference sequence). V dropped 0 bases and J dropped 6 bases, with 11 bases sitting between them. The CDR3 region has the DNA TGCAGTGCTAGAGACAGGGTGGAGGATGGCTACACCTTC. Encoded protein: CSARDRVEDGYTF.